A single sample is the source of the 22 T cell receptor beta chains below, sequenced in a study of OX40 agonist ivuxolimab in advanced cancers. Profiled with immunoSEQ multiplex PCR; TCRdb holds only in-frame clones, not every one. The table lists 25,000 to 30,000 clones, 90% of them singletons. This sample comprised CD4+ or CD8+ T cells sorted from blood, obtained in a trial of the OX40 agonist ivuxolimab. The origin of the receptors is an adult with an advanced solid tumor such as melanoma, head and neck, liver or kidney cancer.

CDR3: CASGTVMNTEAFF. Written as DNA, the CDR3 is TGTGCCAGCGGGACAGTGATGAACACTGAAGCTTTCTTT. The chain carries TRBV13 and TRBJ1-1; 7 bases agree with TRBD1. Germline values: CDR1 PRHDT, CDR2 FYEKMQ (reference sequence). Trimming removed 8 bases from V and 0 bases from J; junction bases left unmatched: 3. The CDR3 runs to 13 residues.

CDR3 in amino acids: CASSLGAELNTEAFF. CDR3 DNA sequence: TGTGCCAGCAGCTTAGGGGCAGAACTTAACACTGAAGCTTTCTTT. J is TRBJ1-1 and V is TRBV7-2; D is ambiguous. Trimming took off 1 base at V and 2 bases at J, with 11 bases between the two ends. This CDR3 has 15 amino acids. Germline CDR1 reads SGHTA; CDR2 reads FQGNSA.

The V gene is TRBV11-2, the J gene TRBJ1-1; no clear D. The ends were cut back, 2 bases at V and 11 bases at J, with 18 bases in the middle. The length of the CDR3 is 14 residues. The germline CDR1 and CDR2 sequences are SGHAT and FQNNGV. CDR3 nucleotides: TGTGCCAGCAGCTTACGGGCCCTTTACGGGTGGGCTTTCTTT. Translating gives CASSLRALYGWAFF.

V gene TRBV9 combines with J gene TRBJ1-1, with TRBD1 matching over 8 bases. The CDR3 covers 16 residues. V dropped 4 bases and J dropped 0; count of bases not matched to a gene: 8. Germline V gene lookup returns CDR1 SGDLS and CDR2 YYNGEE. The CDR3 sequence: CASSSGGGQVNTEAFF. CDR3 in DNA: TGTGCCAGCAGCTCCGGGGGGGGACAGGTGAACACTGAAGCTTTCTTT.

CDR3 sequence reads: CASSEGQMAEADTQYF. CDR3 sequence (DNA): TGTGCCAGCAGTGAGGGACAGATGGCTGAGGCAGATACGCAGTATTTT. The chain carries TRBV2 and TRBJ2-3; 7 bases align to TRBD1. The CDR3 runs to 16 residues. From germline, CDR1 is SNHLY and CDR2 FYNNEI. Trimming at V came to 3 bases and at J to 4 bases, leaving 10 bases not matched to a gene.

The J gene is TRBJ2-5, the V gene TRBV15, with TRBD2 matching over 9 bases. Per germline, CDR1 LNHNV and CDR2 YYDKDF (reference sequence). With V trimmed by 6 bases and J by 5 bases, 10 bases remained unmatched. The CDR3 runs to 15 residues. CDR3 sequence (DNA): TGTGCCACCAGAGACGGGACTAGCAATGCGGAGACCCAGTACTTC. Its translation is CATRDGTSNAETQYF.

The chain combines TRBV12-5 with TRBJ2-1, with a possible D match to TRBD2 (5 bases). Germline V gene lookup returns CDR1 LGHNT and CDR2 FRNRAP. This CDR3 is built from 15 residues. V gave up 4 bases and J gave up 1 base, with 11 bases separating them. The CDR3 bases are TGTGCTAGTGGTTCGTCAGCGGATTCCTACAATGAGCAGTTCTTC. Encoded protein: CASGSSADSYNEQFF.

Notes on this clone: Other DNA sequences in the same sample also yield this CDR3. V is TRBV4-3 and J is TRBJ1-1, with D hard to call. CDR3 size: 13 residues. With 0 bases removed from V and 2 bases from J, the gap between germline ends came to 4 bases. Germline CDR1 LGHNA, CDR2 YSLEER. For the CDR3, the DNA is TGCGCCAGCAGCCAAGAAACAAACACTGAAGCTTTCTTT. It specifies CASSQETNTEAFF.

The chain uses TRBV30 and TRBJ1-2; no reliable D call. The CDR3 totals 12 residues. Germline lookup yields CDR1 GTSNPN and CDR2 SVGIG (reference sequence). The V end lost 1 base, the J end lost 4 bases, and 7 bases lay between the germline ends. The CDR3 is CAWSGDIYGYTF. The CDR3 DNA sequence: TGTGCCTGGAGTGGAGACATCTATGGCTACACCTTC.

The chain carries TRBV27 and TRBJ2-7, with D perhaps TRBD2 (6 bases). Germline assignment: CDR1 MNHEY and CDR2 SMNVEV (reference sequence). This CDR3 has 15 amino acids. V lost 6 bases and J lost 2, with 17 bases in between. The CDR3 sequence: CASSITGTLTYEQYF. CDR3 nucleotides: TGTGCCAGCAGCATCACGGGGACTCTAACCTACGAGCAGTACTTC.

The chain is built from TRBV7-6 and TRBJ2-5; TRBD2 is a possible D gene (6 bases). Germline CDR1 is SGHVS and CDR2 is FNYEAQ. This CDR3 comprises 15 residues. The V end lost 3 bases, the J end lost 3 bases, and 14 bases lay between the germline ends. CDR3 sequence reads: CASSFGTGVKETQYF. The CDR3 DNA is TGTGCCAGCAGCTTTGGAACGGGAGTAAAAGAGACCCAGTACTTC.

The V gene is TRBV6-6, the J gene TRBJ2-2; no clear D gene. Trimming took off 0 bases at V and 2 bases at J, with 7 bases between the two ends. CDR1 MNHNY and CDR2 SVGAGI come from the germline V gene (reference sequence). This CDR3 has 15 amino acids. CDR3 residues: CASSYSGYNTGELFF. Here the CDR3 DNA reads TGTGCCAGCAGTTACTCGGGCTATAACACCGGGGAGCTGTTTTTT.

CDR3 DNA sequence: TGTGCCAGCAGCCCCCGACTAGCCTACAATGAGCAGTTCTTC. Translating it yields CASSPRLAYNEQFF. The chain is built from TRBV28 and TRBJ2-1; possibly TRBD2 for D (6 bases). The germline gives CDR1 MDHEN, CDR2 SYDVKM. V lost 6 bases to trimming and J lost 2 bases, with 11 bases between them. This CDR3 is 14 amino acids long.

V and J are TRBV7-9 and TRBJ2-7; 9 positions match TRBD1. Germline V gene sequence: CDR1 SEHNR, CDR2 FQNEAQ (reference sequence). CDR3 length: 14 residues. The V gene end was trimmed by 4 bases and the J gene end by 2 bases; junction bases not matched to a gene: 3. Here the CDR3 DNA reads TGTGCCAGCAGCTCCGGGACAGGGACCTACGAGCAGTACTTC. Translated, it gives CASSSGTGTYEQYF.

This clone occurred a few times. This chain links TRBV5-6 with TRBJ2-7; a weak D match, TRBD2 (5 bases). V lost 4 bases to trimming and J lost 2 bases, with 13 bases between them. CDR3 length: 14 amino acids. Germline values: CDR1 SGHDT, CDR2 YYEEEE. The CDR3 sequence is CASSPRTQAYEQYF. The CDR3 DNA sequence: TGTGCCAGCAGCCCCAGGACTCAAGCCTACGAGCAGTACTTC.

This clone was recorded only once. In DNA form, the CDR3 reads TGTGCCAGTAGTATTGGAACTAGCGGGATCTACGAGCAGTACTTC. It yields the protein CASSIGTSGIYEQYF. The genes are TRBV19 and TRBJ2-7, with 10 bases identical to TRBD2. From germline, CDR1 is LNHDA and CDR2 SQIVND (reference sequence). The CDR3 length is 15 residues. The J segment lost 3 bases and the V segment lost 3 bases, leaving 5 bases of the junction unmatched.

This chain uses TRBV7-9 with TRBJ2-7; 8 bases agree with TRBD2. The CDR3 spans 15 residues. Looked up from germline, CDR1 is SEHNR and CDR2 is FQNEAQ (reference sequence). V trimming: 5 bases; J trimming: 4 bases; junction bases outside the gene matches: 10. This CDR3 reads CASSATSGSYYEQYF. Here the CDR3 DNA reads TGTGCCAGCAGCGCCACGAGCGGGAGTTATTACGAGCAGTACTTC. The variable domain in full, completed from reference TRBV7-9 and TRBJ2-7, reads DTGVSQNPRHKITKRGQNVTFRCDPISEHNRLYWYRQTLGQGPEFLTYFQNEAQLEKSRLLSDRFSAERPKGSFSTLEIQRTEQGDSAMYLCASSATSGSYYEQYFGPGTRLTVT.

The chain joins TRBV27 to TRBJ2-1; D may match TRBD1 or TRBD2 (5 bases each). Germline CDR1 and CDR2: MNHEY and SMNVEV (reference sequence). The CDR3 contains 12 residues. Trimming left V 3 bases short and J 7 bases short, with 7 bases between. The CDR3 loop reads CASSFEGNEQFF. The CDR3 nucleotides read TGTGCCAGCAGTTTTGAGGGGAATGAGCAGTTCTTC.

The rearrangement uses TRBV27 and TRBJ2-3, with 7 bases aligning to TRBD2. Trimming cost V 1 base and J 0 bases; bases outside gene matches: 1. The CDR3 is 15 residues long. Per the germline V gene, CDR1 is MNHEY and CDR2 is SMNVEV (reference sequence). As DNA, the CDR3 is TGTGCCAGCAGTTTATATAGCGGGAGCACAGATACGCAGTATTTT. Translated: CASSLYSGSTDTQYF.

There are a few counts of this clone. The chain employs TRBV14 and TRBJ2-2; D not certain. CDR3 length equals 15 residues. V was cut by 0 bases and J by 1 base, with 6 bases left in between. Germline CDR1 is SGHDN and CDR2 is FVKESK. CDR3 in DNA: TGTGCCAGCAGCCAAGATTCAGGGAACACCGGGGAGCTGTTTTTT. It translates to CASSQDSGNTGELFF.

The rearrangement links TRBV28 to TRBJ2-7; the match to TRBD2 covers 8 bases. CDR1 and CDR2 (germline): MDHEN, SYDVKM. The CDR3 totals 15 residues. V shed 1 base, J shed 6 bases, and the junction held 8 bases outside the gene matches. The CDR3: CASSLLSGRALEQYF. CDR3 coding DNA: TGTGCCAGCAGTTTATTGTCCGGGAGGGCCCTCGAGCAGTACTTC.

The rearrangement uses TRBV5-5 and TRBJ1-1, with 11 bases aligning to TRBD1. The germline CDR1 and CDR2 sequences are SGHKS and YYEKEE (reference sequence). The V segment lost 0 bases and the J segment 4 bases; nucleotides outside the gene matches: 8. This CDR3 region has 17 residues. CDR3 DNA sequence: TGTGCCAGCAGCTTGGCCCTGGGACAGGGGGTTGGCACTGAAGCTTTCTTT. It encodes CASSLALGQGVGTEAFF. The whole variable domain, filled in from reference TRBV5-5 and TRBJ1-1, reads DAGVTQSPTHLIKTRGQQVTLRCSPISGHKSVSWYQQVLGQGPQFIFQYYEKEERGRGNFPDRFSARQFPNYSSELNVNALLLGDSALYLCASSLALGQGVGTEAFFGQGTRLTVV.